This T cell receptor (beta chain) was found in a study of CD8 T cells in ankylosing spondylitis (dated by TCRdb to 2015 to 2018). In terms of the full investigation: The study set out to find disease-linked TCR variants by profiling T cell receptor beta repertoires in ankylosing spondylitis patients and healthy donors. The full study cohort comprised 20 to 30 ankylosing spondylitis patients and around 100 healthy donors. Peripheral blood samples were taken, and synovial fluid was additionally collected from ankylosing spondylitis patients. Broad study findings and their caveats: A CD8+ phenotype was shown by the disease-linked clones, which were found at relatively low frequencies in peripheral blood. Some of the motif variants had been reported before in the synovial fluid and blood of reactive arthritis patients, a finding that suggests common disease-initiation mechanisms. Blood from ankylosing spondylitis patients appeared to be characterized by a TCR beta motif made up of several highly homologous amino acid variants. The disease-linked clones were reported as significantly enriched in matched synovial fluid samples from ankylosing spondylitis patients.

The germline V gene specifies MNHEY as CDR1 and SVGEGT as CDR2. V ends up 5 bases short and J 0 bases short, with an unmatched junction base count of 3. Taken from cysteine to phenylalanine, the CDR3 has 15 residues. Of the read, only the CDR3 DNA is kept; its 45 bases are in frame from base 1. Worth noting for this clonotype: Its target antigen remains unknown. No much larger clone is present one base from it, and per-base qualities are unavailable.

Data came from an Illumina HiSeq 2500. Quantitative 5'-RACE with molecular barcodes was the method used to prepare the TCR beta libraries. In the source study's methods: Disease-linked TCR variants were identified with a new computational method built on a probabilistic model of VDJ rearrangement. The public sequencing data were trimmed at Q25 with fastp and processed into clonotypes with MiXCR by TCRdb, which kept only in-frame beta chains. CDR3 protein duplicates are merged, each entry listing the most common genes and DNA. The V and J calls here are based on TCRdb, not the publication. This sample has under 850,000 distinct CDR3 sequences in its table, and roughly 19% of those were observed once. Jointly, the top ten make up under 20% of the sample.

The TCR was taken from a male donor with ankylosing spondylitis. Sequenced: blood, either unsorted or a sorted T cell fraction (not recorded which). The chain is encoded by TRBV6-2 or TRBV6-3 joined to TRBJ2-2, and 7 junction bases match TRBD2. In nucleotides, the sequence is TGTGCCAGCAGTCTAGCGGAGGCGAACACCGGGGAGCTGTTTTTT. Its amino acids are CASSLAEANTGELFF.